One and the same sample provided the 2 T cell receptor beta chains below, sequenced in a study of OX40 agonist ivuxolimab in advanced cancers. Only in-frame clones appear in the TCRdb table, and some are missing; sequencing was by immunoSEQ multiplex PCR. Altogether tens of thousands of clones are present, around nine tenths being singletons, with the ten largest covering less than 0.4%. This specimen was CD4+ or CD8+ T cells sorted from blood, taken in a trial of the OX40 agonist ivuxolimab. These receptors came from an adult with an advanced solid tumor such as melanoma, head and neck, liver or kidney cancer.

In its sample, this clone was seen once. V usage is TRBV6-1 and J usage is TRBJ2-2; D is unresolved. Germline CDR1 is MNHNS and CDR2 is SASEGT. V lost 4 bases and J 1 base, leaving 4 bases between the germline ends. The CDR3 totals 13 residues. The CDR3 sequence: CASSGRNTGELFF. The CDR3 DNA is TGTGCCAGCAGTGGCAGGAACACCGGGGAGCTGTTTTTT.

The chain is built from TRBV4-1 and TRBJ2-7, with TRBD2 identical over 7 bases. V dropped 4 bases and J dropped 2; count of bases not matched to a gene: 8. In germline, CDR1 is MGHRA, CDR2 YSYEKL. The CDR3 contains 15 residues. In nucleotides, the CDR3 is TGCGCCAGCAGCCTCGGCGGGAGCGGCGCCTACGAGCAGTACTTC. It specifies CASSLGGSGAYEQYF.